This entry lists 14 T cell receptor beta chains sequenced from one sample in a study of cytomegalovirus exposure and HLA in healthy donors. Vbeta (60) and Jbeta (13) primers were used in the PCR. The data were produced by immunoSEQ multiplex PCR, yet TCRdb's version contains in-frame clones alone and is incomplete. The table records some 200,000 clones, over 65% of them present only once. Sample: PBMCs. The origin of the receptors is a boy between 2 and 10 years old in good health and CMV-seronegative.

The chain links TRBV5-5 to TRBJ2-3; 9 nucleotides agree with TRBD1. Per the germline V gene, CDR1 is SGHKS and CDR2 is YYEKEE (reference sequence). The CDR3 sequence is 15 residues long. V was clipped by 3 bases and J by 3 bases; unmatched bases: 5. CDR3 loop: CASSSPTGGTDTQYF. As DNA, the CDR3 is TGTGCCAGCAGCTCCCCGACAGGGGGGACAGATACGCAGTATTTT.

In this sample, this clone turned up once. The chain combines TRBV7-9 with TRBJ2-5; 9 bases fit TRBD2. The junction had 8 bases not matched to a gene; V was cut back by 4 bases and J by 5 bases. Germline values: CDR1 SEHNR, CDR2 FQNEAQ (reference sequence). The CDR3 covers 15 residues. The CDR3 loop reads CASSYLGLAAETQYF. Here the CDR3 DNA reads TGTGCCAGCAGCTACTTGGGACTAGCCGCCGAGACCCAGTACTTC.

The chain couples TRBV5-4 to TRBJ2-7; 10 nucleotides align to TRBD1. Germline-derived CDR1 and CDR2 are SGHNT and YYREEE (reference sequence). The CDR3 runs to 15 residues. V shed 3 bases, J shed 0 bases, and the junction held 3 bases outside the gene matches. CDR3 in amino acids: CASSSGDRGSYEQYF. The CDR3 region has the DNA TGTGCCAGCAGCTCGGGGGACAGGGGCTCCTACGAGCAGTACTTC.

The count of this clone is one. The chain is built from TRBV6-5 and TRBJ1-6, with D possibly matching TRBD1 (6 bases). The length of the CDR3 is 15 residues. V gave up 6 bases and J gave up 3 bases, with 12 bases separating them. Germline V gene lookup returns CDR1 MNHEY and CDR2 SVGAGI. The CDR3 DNA sequence: TGTGCCAGCAGAGACAGGACCCTCTATAATTCACCCCTCCACTTT. Protein sequence: CASRDRTLYNSPLHF.

The chain carries TRBV9 and TRBJ2-7; tentatively, D is TRBD2 (6 bases). This CDR3 comprises 15 residues. V dropped 1 base and J dropped 3 bases, with 14 bases sitting between them. Germline-derived CDR1 and CDR2 are SGDLS and YYNGEE. The CDR3 reads CASSVSPEEGYEQYF. The CDR3 DNA is TGTGCCAGCAGCGTATCCCCCGAGGAGGGCTACGAGCAGTACTTC. Full variable domain (remainder filled in from reference TRBV9 and TRBJ2-7): DSGVTQTPKHLITATGQRVTLRCSPRSGDLSVYWYQQSLDQGLQFLIQYYNGEERAKGNILERFSAQQFPDLHSELNLSSLELGDSALYFCASSVSPEEGYEQYFGPGTRLTVT.

As to this clone: A junction boundary mismatches the germline segment, possibly from a read error. The chain recombines TRBV5-1 with TRBJ2-2; 9 nucleotides align to TRBD2. The CDR3 runs 16 residues. Germline V lookup: CDR1 SGHRS, CDR2 YFSETQ. The DNA of the CDR3 is TGCGCCGGCAGGGCCCCTAGCGGGGTAAACACCGGGGAGCTGTTTTTT. It specifies CAGRAPSGVNTGELFF.

This chain uses TRBV7-9 with TRBJ1-4, with 7 bases aligning to TRBD1. Germline CDR1 is SEHNR and CDR2 is FQNEAQ (reference sequence). The trim removed 5 bases at V and 7 bases at J, leaving 7 bases unmatched. The CDR3 loop spans 14 amino acids. The CDR3 DNA follows: TGTGCCAGCAGCGCGCCGACAGGGACTGAAAAACTGTTTTTT. It codes for CASSAPTGTEKLFF.

The rearrangement links TRBV7-3 to TRBJ2-7; a possible D gene is TRBD1 (6 bases). The CDR3 runs to 14 residues. The V gene's germline CDR1 is SGHTA and CDR2 FQGTGA. V shed 2 bases and J shed 1 base, with 9 bases lying between them. The CDR3 nucleotides read TGTGCCAGCAGCTTAGGGGGCAAATCCTACGAGCAGTACTTC. Protein: CASSLGGKSYEQYF.

V and J are TRBV7-9 and TRBJ2-7; D possibly corresponds to TRBD1 (6 bases). This CDR3 has 13 residues. CDR1 is SEHNR and CDR2 is FQNEAQ in the germline V gene (reference sequence). Trimming cost V 5 bases and J 3 bases, with 11 bases left between them. The CDR3 nucleotides read TGTGCCAGCAGCGGACAGTCCATCTACGAGCAGTACTTC. Its translation is CASSGQSIYEQYF.

The chain has TRBV7-9 and TRBJ2-1; 8 positions agree with TRBD1. V trimming: 4 bases; J trimming: 5 bases; junction bases outside the gene matches: 7. In germline, CDR1 is SEHNR, CDR2 FQNEAQ (reference sequence). CDR3 length equals 15 residues. The CDR3 sequence: CASSSIGQGHNEQFF. The CDR3 bases are TGTGCCAGCAGCTCAATCGGACAGGGACACAATGAGCAGTTCTTC.

The chain combines TRBV11-2 with TRBJ2-7; 10 bases align to TRBD1. Losses at the gene ends were 9 bases for V and 4 bases for J; bases not matched to a gene: 9. The CDR3 spans 14 residues. Germline V gives CDR1 SGHAT, CDR2 FQNNGV. The CDR3 DNA reads as TGTGCCAGTCAAATTGACAGGGGGCAATACGAGCAGTACTTC. Translation gives CASQIDRGQYEQYF.

The chain is built from TRBV13 and TRBJ2-7; TRBD2 might be the D (6 bases). This CDR3 has 16 residues. Germline-derived CDR1 and CDR2 are PRHDT and FYEKMQ (reference sequence). The V gene lost 4 bases and the J gene lost 6 bases, with 22 bases spanning the gap. The CDR3: CASSSETRGRFAEQYF. The CDR3 nucleotides read TGTGCCAGCAGCTCCGAAACGCGGGGTCGTTTCGCCGAGCAGTACTTC.

V and J are TRBV23-1 and TRBJ2-5; possibly TRBD2 for D (5 bases). The DNA end favors TRBJ2-7, so the J call may be wrong. TRBV23-1 is reported as an ORF; its role is uncertain. The CDR3 has 17 residues. For the CDR3, the DNA is TGCGCCAGCAGTCAACGTCGAGTGGGCATGGAGGCCTACGAGCAGTACTTC. The encoded protein is CASSQRRVGMEAYEQYF.

The genes are TRBV4-3 and TRBJ2-1, with TRBD2 identical over 15 bases. The CDR3 has 16 residues. The trim removed 4 bases at V and 8 bases at J, leaving 6 bases unmatched. Per the germline V gene, CDR1 is LGHNA and CDR2 is YSLEER. The CDR3 bases are TGCGCCAGCAGCCCTGGGACTAGCGGGGGGCCCTATGAGCAGTTCTTC. Translated: CASSPGTSGGPYEQFF.